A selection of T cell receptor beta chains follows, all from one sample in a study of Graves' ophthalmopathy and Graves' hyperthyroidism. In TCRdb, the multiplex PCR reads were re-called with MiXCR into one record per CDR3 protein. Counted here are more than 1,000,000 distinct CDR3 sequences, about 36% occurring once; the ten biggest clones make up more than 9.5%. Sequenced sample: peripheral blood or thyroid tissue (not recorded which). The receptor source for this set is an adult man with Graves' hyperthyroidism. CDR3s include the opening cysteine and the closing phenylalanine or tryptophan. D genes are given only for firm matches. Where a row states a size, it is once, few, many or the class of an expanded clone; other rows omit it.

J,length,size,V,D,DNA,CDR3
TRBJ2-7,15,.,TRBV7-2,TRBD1,TGTGCCAGCAGGGAAAGACAGGGGGCGTCGTACGAGCAGTACTTC,CASRERQGASYEQYF
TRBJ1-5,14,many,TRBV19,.,TGTGCCAGTAGCGCCGTGGGGGGAGCACAGCCCCAGCATTTT,CASSAVGGAQPQHF
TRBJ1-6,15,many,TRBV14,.,TGTGCCAGCAGCCAAGTGGGACTAGGGGATTCACCCCTCCACTTT,CASSQVGLGDSPLHF
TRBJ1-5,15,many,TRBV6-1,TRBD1,TGTGCCAGCAGTAGACAGACAGGGGGTGATCAGCCCCAGCATTTT,CASSRQTGGDQPQHF
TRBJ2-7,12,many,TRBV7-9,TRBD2,TGTGCCAGCAGTGGGGGGGTCGACGAGCAGTACTTC,CASSGGVDEQYF
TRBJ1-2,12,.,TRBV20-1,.,TGCAGTGCTAGAGTCCGCGTATATGGCTACACCTTC,CSARVRVYGYTF
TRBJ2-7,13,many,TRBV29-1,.,TGCAGCGTTGGAGCCCTAGCTGGCTACGAGCAGTACTTC,CSVGALAGYEQYF
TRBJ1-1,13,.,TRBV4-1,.,TGCGCCAGCAGCCCCCTTTCGACGGGGCTGCCTTTCTTT,CASSPLSTGLPFF
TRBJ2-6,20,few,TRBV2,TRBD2,TGTGCCAGCAGTGATGGCTGGCTACGAGGGAGGGCCTCTGGGGCCAACGTCCTGACTTTC,CASSDGWLRGRASGANVLTF
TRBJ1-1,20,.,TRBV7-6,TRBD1,TGTGCCAGCAGCTCCCGACCCTTCTCCGGGACAGGGGGTAGGAACACTGAAGCTTTCTTT,CASSSRPFSGTGGRNTEAFF
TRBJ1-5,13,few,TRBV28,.,TGTGCCAGCTGGGAGACAAACAATCAGCCCCAGCATTTT,CASWETNNQPQHF
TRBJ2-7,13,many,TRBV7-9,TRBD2,TGTGCCAGCAGCTTAGCCTGGACTAGCGGGTGGTTTTTC,CASSLAWTSGWFF
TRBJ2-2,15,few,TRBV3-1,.,TGTGCCAGCAGCCAAGGCGGGGTCGTCACCGGGGAGCTGTTTTTT,CASSQGGVVTGELFF
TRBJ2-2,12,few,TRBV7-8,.,TGTGCCAGCAGGATATACGTCGGGGAGCTGTTTTTT,CASRIYVGELFF
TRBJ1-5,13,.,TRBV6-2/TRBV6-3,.,TGTGCCAGCGGACGGGATGGAGGTCAGCCCCAGCATTTT,CASGRDGGQPQHF
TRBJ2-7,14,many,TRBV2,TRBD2,TGTGCCAGCAACCTAGCGGGGGGGAACTACGAGCAGTACTTC,CASNLAGGNYEQYF
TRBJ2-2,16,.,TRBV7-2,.,TGTGCCAGCAGCTTAGACCGGGAAAAGGTGCCCGGGGAGCTGTTTTTT,CASSLDREKVPGELFF
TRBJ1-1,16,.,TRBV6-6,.,TGTGCCAGCAGTTACTGGGGCAGGGCCGTTTTCGCTGAAGCTTTCTTT,CASSYWGRAVFAEAFF
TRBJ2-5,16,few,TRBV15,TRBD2,TGTGCCACCAGCAGAGGATCACTAGCGGGCGGGGAGACCCAGTACTTC,CATSRGSLAGGETQYF
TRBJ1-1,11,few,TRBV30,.,TGTGCCTGGAGGCCGAACACTGAAGCTTTCTTT,CAWRPNTEAFF
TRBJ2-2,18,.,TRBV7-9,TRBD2,TGTGCCAGCAGCGAGAGCCAATTAGCGGGAGGGCCGGCCGGGGAGCTGTTTTTT,CASSESQLAGGPAGELFF
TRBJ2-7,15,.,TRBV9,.,TGTGCCAGCAGCCTCGCCGCGGGAAGTAACTACGAGCAGTACTTC,CASSLAAGSNYEQYF
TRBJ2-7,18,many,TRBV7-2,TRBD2,TGTGCCAGCAGCTTAGTTTCCATTAGCGGGGGGATCCTCTACGAGCAGTACTTC,CASSLVSISGGILYEQYF
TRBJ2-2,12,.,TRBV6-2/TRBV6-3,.,TGTGCCAGCGATCCGAACACCGGGGAGCTGTTTTTT,CASDPNTGELFF
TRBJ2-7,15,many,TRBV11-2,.,TGTGCCAGCAGCTTAGAATGGCGGTCTGACTACGAGCAGTACTTC,CASSLEWRSDYEQYF
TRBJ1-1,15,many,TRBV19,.,TGTGCCACCAGACAAGGACTTCGGATGAACACTGAAGCTTTCTTT,CATRQGLRMNTEAFF
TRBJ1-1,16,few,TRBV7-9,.,TGCGCCAGCAGCCAAGACGCCGTGGTGGGGAACACTGAAGCTTTCTTT,CASSQDAVVGNTEAFF
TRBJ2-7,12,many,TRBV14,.,TGTGCCAGCAGCCGAGACAGGCGCCTTGAGTACTTC,CASSRDRRLEYF
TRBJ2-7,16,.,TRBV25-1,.,TGTGCCAGCTCAAATAACAGGGACATGAGCTCCTACGAGCAGTACTTC,CASSNNRDMSSYEQYF
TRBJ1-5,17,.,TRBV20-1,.,TGCAGTGCTACCCACACGGACAGAGCATATAGCAATCAGCCCCAGCATTTT,CSATHTDRAYSNQPQHF
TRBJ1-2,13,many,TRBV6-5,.,TGTGCCAGCACCCCTGGCAGCCGCGGAGGCTACACCTTC,CASTPGSRGGYTF
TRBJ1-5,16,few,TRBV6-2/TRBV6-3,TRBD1,TGTGCCAGCAGTTACGACAGGGGGTATAGCAATCAGCCCCAGCATTTT,CASSYDRGYSNQPQHF
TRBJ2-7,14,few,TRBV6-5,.,TGTGCCAGCAGGGTTCAGCCCGGCTACTACGAGCAGTACTTC,CASRVQPGYYEQYF
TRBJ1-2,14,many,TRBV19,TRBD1,TGTGCCAGTAGTATTCCGGGACAGCTCTATGGCTACACCTTC,CASSIPGQLYGYTF
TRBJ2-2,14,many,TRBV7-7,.,TGTGCCAGCAGCGCCACGGGGCCAACCGGGGAGCTGTTTTTT,CASSATGPTGELFF
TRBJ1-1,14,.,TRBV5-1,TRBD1,TGCGCCAGCAGCAGCAGCAGGGGGCAAACTGAAGCTTTCTTT,CASSSSRGQTEAFF
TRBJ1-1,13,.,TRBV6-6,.,TGTGCCAGCAGTTTCCCCGTTGGCACTGAAGCTTTCTTT,CASSFPVGTEAFF
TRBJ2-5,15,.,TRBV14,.,TGTGCCAGCAGCCCAGGTTCAACAGAACAAGAGACCCAGTACTTC,CASSPGSTEQETQYF
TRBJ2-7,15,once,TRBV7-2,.,TGTGCCAGCAGCGTACCCGGGACCAAGTACTACGAGCAGTACTTC,CASSVPGTKYYEQYF
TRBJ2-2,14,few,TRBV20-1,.,TGCAGTGCTAGGGACGGGAGAGGAACCGGGGAGCTGTTTTTT,CSARDGRGTGELFF
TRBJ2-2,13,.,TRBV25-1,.,TGTGCCAACACAACTAGTGGGGCCGGGGAGCTGTTTTTT,CANTTSGAGELFF
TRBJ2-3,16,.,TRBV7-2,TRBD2,TGTGCCAGCAGACCTCCGGGACTAGTTTCGACAGATACGCAGTATTTT,CASRPPGLVSTDTQYF
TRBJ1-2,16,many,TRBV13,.,TGTGCCAGCAGCTTGCCAAATACAGTACAGATCTATGGCTACACCTTC,CASSLPNTVQIYGYTF
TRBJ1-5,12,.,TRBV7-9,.,TGTGCCAGCAGCTTAGATGTCAGCGACGAGCATTTT,CASSLDVSDEHF
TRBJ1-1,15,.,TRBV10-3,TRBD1,TGTGCCATCAGTGTTCCAGGGGGCATGAACACTGAAGCTTTCTTT,CAISVPGGMNTEAFF
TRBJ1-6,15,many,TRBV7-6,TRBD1,TGTGCCAGCAGCTTAGCGGAGGGGGCGCAGTCACCCCTCCACTTT,CASSLAEGAQSPLHF
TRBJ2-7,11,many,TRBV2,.,TGTGCCAGCAGTGATTTCGACGAGCAGTACTTC,CASSDFDEQYF
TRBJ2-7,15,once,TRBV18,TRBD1,TGTGCCAGCTCACCACCGGGACAGGGCCGCTACGAGCAGTACTTC,CASSPPGQGRYEQYF
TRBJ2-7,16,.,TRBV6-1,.,TGTGCCAGCAGTTTAGCGACAGCGTCTGGCTCCTACGAGCAGTACTTC,CASSLATASGSYEQYF
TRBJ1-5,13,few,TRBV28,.,TGTGCCAGCACCTCCCCCAGCAATCAGCCCCAGCATTTT,CASTSPSNQPQHF
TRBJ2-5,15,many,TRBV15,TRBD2,TGTGCCACCAGCAGGGAGACTAGCGGGCAAGAGACCCAGTACTTC,CATSRETSGQETQYF
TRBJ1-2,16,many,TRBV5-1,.,TGCGCCAGCAGCCAAGGACAGTTCTCATATACTCGTGGCTACACCTTC,CASSQGQFSYTRGYTF